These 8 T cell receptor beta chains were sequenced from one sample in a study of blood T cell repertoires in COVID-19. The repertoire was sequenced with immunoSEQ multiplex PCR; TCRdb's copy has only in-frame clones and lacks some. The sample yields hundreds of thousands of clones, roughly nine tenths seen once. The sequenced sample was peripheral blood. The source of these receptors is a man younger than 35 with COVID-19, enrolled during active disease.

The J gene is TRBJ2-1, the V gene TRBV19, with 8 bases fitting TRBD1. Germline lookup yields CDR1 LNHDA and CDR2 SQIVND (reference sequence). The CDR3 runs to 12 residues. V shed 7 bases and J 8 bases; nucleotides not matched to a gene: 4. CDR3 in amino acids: CASNSGGDEQFF. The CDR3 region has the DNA TGTGCCAGTAATTCAGGGGGCGATGAGCAGTTCTTC.

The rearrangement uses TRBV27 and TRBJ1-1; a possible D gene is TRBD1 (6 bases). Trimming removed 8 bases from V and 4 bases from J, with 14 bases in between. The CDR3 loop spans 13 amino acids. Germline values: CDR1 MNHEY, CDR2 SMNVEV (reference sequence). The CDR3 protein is CASAAGGGTEAFF. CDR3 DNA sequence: TGTGCCAGCGCCGCGGGAGGGGGCACTGAAGCTTTCTTT.

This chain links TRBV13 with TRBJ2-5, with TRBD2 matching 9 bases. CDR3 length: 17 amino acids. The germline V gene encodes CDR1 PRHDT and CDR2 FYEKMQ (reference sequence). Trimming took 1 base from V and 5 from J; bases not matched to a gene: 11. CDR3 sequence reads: CASSLEGSGGGWETQYF. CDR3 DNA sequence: TGTGCCAGCAGCTTAGAAGGTAGCGGGGGCGGTTGGGAGACCCAGTACTTC.

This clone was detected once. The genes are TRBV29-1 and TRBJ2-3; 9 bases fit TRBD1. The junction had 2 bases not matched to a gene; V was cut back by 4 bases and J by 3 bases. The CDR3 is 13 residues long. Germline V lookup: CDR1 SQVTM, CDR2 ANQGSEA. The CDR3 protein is CSVGQGGTDTQYF. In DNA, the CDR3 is TGCAGCGTTGGACAGGGGGGTACAGATACGCAGTATTTT.

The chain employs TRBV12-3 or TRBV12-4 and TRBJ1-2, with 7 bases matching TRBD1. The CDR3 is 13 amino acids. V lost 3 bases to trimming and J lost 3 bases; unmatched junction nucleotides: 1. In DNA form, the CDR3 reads TGTGCCAGCAGTTTTGGGACAGACTATGGCTACACCTTC. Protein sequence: CASSFGTDYGYTF.

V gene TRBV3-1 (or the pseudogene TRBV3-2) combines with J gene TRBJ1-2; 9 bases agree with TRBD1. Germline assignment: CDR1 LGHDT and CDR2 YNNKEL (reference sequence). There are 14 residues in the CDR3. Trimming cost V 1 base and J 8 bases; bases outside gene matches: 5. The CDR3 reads CASSQVGTGSGYTF. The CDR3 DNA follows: TGTGCCAGCAGCCAAGTCGGGACAGGGAGCGGCTACACCTTC.

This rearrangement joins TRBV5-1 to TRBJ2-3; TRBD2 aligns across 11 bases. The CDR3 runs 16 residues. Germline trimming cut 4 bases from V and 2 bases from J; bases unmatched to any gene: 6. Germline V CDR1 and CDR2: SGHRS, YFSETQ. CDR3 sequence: CASSPGLAGHTDTQYF. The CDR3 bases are TGCGCCAGCAGCCCAGGACTAGCGGGCCACACAGATACGCAGTATTTT.

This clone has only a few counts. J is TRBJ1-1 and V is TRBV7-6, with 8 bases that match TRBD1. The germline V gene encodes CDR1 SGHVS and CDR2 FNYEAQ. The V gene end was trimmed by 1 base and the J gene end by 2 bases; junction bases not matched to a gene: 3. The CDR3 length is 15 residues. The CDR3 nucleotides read TGTGCCAGCAGCTTAGGGACAGGGATTAACACTGAAGCTTTCTTT. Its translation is CASSLGTGINTEAFF.